This TCR beta chain was recovered during a study of graft-versus-host responses after intestinal transplantation. For the study at large: Transplantation in recipients was multivisceral, liver-intestinal, or isolated intestinal. Once they had received anti-thymocyte globulin induction, all recipients took tacrolimus and steroids for approximately 3 years.

Profiling relied on immunoSEQ multiplex PCR, and the TCRdb table lists in-frame clones only, not all of them. Of under 45,000 clones in the sample, 85% to 90% are singletons; the top ten hold around 7%. The sequences come from PBMCs, collected 267 days after transplant. The clonotype was recovered from a human patient who received an intestinal transplant, so some T cells may come from the graft donor.

CDR3 region: CASSLALGVGGREQFF. In DNA, the CDR3 is TGTGCCAGCAGCTTAGCCTTGGGGGTTGGGGGCCGAGAGCAGTTCTTC. V gene TRBV7-8 combines with J gene TRBJ2-1; the D gene is possibly TRBD1 (6 bases). CDR1 SGHVS and CDR2 FQNEAQ come from the germline V gene. This CDR3 has 16 amino acids. The V end was cut by 0 bases, the J end by 10 bases, with 19 bases between. Filled out from reference TRBV7-8 and TRBJ2-1, the complete variable domain reads GAGVSQSPRYKVAKRGQDVALRCDPISGHVSLFWYQQALGQGPEFLTYFQNEAQLDKSGLPSDRFFAERPEGSVSTLKIQRTQQEDSAVYLCASSLALGVGGREQFFGPGTRLTVL.